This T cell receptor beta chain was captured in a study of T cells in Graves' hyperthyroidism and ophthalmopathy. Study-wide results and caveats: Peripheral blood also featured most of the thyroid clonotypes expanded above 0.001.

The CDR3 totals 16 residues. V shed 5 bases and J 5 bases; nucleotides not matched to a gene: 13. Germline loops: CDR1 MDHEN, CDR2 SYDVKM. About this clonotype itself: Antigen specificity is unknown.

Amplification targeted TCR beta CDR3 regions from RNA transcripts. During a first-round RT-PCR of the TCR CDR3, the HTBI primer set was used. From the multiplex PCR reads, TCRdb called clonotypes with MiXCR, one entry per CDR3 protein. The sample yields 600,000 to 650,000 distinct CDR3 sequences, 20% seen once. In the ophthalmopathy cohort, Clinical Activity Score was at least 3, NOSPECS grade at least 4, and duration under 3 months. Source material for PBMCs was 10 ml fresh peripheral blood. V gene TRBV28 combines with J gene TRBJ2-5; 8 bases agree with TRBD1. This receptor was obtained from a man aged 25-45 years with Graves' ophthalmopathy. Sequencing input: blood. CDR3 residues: CASSGIRGQVEETQYF. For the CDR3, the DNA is TGTGCCAGCAGTGGAATCAGGGGACAGGTGGAGGAGACCCAGTACTTC.